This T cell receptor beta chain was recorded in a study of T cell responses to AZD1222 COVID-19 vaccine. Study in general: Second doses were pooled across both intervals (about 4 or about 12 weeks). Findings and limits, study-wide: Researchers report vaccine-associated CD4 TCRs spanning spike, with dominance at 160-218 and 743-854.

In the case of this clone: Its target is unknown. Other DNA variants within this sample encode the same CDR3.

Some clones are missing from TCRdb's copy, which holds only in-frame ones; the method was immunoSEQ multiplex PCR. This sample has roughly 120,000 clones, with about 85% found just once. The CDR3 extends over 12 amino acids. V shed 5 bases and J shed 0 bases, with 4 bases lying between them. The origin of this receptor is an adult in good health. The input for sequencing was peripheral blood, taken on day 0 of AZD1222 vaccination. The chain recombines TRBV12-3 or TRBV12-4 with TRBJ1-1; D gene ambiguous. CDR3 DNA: TGTGCCAGCAGTCTAGTGAACACTGAAGCTTTCTTT. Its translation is CASSLVNTEAFF.